The present TCR beta chain was sequenced within a study of blood T cells in healthy people across ages. Together with a sample-barcoded 5' primer, a J-beta primer mix was included in a second PCR lasting about 6 to 11 cycles. Every sample produced at least 2.5 million CDR3-containing paired-end reads. TCRdb re-derived calls from the 5' RACE reads in MiXCR, one entry per CDR3 protein. The sample contains roughly 830,000 distinct CDR3 sequences, around 68% of which appear only once. CDR1 DFQATT and CDR2 SNEGSKA come from the germline V gene (reference sequence). Between the trimmed V and J ends, which lost 6 bases and 1 base, there was a span of 11 bases. This CDR3 region has 13 residues.

This clonotype was sampled from a young man in good health. The chain combines TRBV20-1 with TRBJ2-3; D ambiguous. The sequenced sample consisted of blood. CDR3 DNA: TGCAGTGCCTTTGGCGGTGGCACAGATACGCAGTATTTT. Encoded protein: CSAFGGGTDTQYF.